Included here is one T cell receptor (beta chain) sequence, with context. The target of this receptor is not known. No base quality values were provided; no much bigger clone lies one nucleotide off. This entry belongs to a study of cytomegalovirus exposure and HLA in healthy donors (dated by TCRdb to 2016 to 2017). Notes on the research overall: An earlier analysis of several hundred of the donors reported approximately 290 Gb of sequence data and 100 million to 140 million unique TCR beta sequences from roughly 180 million T cells. An early release covering roughly 600 HLA-typed donors comprised approximately 300 gigabases of sequencing data and approximately 80 million unique TCR sequences. Of the approximately 370 genotyped donors, roughly 76% were placed in the genetic ancestry cluster associated with self-reported Caucasian donors. The study aimed to test whether signatures of past pathogen exposure could be identified by cataloging public T cell receptors. The study used immunosequencing to profile the T cell repertoires of more than 650 subjects and linked those repertoires to cytomegalovirus serostatus. In addition to the first cohort of several hundred subjects, a separate validation cohort of 120 different subjects was used. To predict cytomegalovirus infection status, the study brought together high-throughput TCR immunosequencing, statistical association of individual TCRs with disease status, and machine learning. A later analysis re-analyzed previously published TCR beta repertoires from approximately 700 donors and added high-resolution HLA genotyping to study TCR occurrence patterns. Rather than drawing on any new phenotypic data, the later analysis identified candidate immune exposures from TCR beta sequences and the way those sequences occurred across donors. In an earlier analysis of 587 of the donors, high-throughput TCR beta sequencing was used to judge whether each TCR beta V gene segment behaved as functional or pseudogenic. Donor age, sex, ethnicity and CMV serostatus were compiled together with the repertoire data. A later genetic analysis took genome-wide SNP genotypes for 398 of the 666 donors and used that subset as a discovery cohort. Every discovery cohort repertoire had been produced on one sequencing platform. HLA typing covered class I and class II loci at four-digit resolution. Typing coverage varied by locus: roughly 620-640 donors for A, B, C, DRB1 and DQB1; around 560 for DQA1; about 570 for DPA1; roughly 450 for DPB1. Because of strong linkage in the cohort, 5 or 6 DR-DQ haplotypes were treated as single units for association and clustering. Among 398 genotyped donors of the cohort, an average of approximately 250,000 unique TCR beta nucleotide sequences were sequenced per donor, around 18% of them non-productive. General findings and caveats noted by the study authors: In both the original and validation cohorts, the classifier was reported to diagnose cytomegalovirus status with high specificity and sensitivity. CMV serostatus was the only immune exposure information available for the cohort. In an earlier analysis of over 550 of the donors, most TCR beta V segments were observed in productive rearrangements about 90% or about 30% of the time, broadly matching IMGT annotations. The study gave a list of 150 to 200 TCR beta chains associated with cytomegalovirus. Sequencing depth was assumed to be roughly uniform across donors in the presence/absence analyses, though that assumption may not hold. A cluster of highly shared sequence variants was judged likely to be a technical artifact of the sequencing pipeline. The earlier analysis of some 540 of the donors excluded some 15 rarely observed V segments, including chromosome 9 orphons, because counts were too low. A later analysis found that HLA-associated TCR beta chains were more clonally expanded and had lower generation probabilities than equally common non-associated chains. A later analysis found that TCR association rates varied across HLA loci, with DRB1 alleles showing the most associated TCRs and HLA-C alleles the fewest. In a later analysis, several top co-occurrence clusters were reported to appear linked to parvovirus B19, influenza, CMV and Epstein-Barr virus. In vitro tests confirmed that a few of the cytomegalovirus-associated TCR beta chains recognize cytomegalovirus antigens. In a later analysis, most CMV-associated TCR beta chains were found to appear HLA-restricted, with HLA associations seemingly driven largely by CMV exposure. A further reported finding was that TCR beta sequences accurately predicted the HLA-A and HLA-B alleles for most subjects in the first cohort. It was suggested by the authors that the approach could potentially be generalized to other disease states and immunological phenotypes. Assigning TCR associations to individual alleles was difficult when HLA alleles, especially DR and DQ, strongly co-occurred. Correlated functional status among segregating V segments might be attributable to linkage disequilibrium, but an unknown experimental factor could not be ruled out. Some IMGT-functional V segments, including TRBV6-2 and TRBV6-3, could not be told apart with the 87-base-pair reads, so those segments were excluded. In a later genetic analysis, fewer N-insertions in productive TCRs were reported among donors in an Asian-associated ancestry cluster than the approximately 710-donor mean. Because some donors lacked HLA typing at each locus, the association tests relied only on the typed subset. An association between a missense DCLRE1C variant and V-gene and J-gene trimming of TCR beta chains was found in a later genetic analysis and replicated in an independent cohort. This cohort had only TCR beta chains sequenced, and the lack of alpha or paired-chain data limited which features could be detected. Most TCR sequences were seen in very few donors, while some public TCRs were found in many individuals. A later analysis associated about 17,000 TCR beta sequences with specific HLA alleles at a false discovery rate of 0.05.

Receptor amplification or capture employed the immunoSEQ multiplex PCR assay. For the multiplex PCR, a mixture combining 60 forward primers for TCR Vbeta segments and 13 reverse primers for TCR Jbeta segments was used. The CDR3 region of rearranged TCR beta genes was amplified from genomic DNA by a multiplex PCR assay. On the Illumina HiSeq System, the amplified TCR beta libraries were sequenced as 87-base-pair reads. The published analysis was carried out like this. A later analysis tallied approximately 87 million unique TCR beta chains across the approximately 670 repertoires, and approximately 11 million of those chains were shared by two or more donors. To remove PCR and sequencing errors, raw reads were error-corrected and collapsed into unique sequences using a nearest-neighbor algorithm that merged closely related sequences. Alignment of CDR3 sequences to IMGT reference sequences was used to assign V, D and J gene segments. For a sequence to be retained, at least a six-nucleotide match to both a V gene segment and a J gene segment was required. Rearrangements were called productive when the CDR3 lacked stop codons and stayed in frame with V and J; all others were non-productive. Following IMGT convention, CDR3 was defined as the stretch from the second conserved V-encoded cysteine up to the conserved J-encoded phenylalanine. Sequences without an unambiguous match to a single V gene segment were excluded from the earlier analysis of a few hundred of the donors. In an earlier analysis of some 590 of the donors, V segments were called functional above 56.7% productive rearrangements and were called segregating when the between-donor standard deviation exceeded 5%. A statistical classification framework was built to diagnose cytomegalovirus status from the catalog of TCR beta chain sequences. A later analysis assigned V and J genes by comparing TCR nucleotide sequences with IMGT/GENE-DB human TR gene sequences. In a later analysis, CDR3 sequences and most-parsimonious VDJ recombination scenarios were assigned using the TCRdist pipeline. In a later analysis, each TCR beta chain was defined by its CDR3 amino acid sequence together with its V-gene family, and reads lacking a unique V-gene family were excluded. To address suspected cross-contamination and a sequencing artifact, a later analysis removed some 620 highly shared, low-generation-probability nucleotide sequences. In a later analysis, a clonal expansion index for each public chain was calculated from normalized within-repertoire ranks of inferred template counts. Generation probabilities in a later analysis came from a VDJ recombination model fitted to out-of-frame rearrangements, and those results were checked against IGoR. In a later analysis, TCR-TCR, TCR-HLA and TCR-CMV co-occurrence was scored with hypergeometric tests, and a repertoire-size bias correction was applied to TCR pairs. To estimate false discovery rates, a later analysis permuted the HLA or CMV assignments 20 times. In a later analysis, co-occurring TCRs were grouped using DBSCAN, and TCRdist sequence similarity was added for clustering within HLA-allele-positive subsets. For co-occurrence clustering, repertoires with fewer than 30,000 or more than 120,000 public chains were excluded, along with roughly 5 repertoires with anomalous nucleotide sharing. Drawn from immuneACCESS, this table holds only the in-frame rearrangements with V and J called that TCRdb kept. Clones are partly lost; checked studies trace under half to an unresolved V gene and leave the rest unexplained. V, J and clone size are those of that table, while D and trimming were read from the DNA. This sample lists about 160,000 clones; roughly 70% were detected once. Approximately 3% of the sample is taken by the ten largest.

According to the germline V gene, CDR1 reads MNHEY and CDR2 reads SVGAGI. CDR3 length: 15 amino acids, cysteine to phenylalanine. The entry retains the CDR3 DNA only, 45 bases that are in frame from base 1. Trimming accounts for 2 bases at V and 0 bases at J, while the number of junction bases matched to no gene is 3. The cohort was made up of 650 to 700 healthy bone marrow donors. At the time of sampling, every cohort member was nominally healthy, though immune exposures that went unrecorded were likely present. The donor was CMV seropositive and belonged to the group of 270 or so seropositive cohort members. Each donor provided a peripheral blood sample, and peripheral blood mononuclear cells were used for TCR beta sequencing. The Qiagen DNeasy Blood Extraction Kit was used to extract genomic DNA from the blood cell samples.

Sequencing was performed on PBMCs. The clonotype was recovered from a woman aged 45-60 years in good health and CMV-seropositive. The chain uses TRBV6-5 and TRBJ1-2, with TRBD1 matching 7 junction bases. The base sequence is TGTGCCAGCAGTTACGGGGACAGACCTAACTATGGCTACACCTTC. The translation is CASSYGDRPNYGYTF.